These 23 T cell receptor beta chains were all obtained from the same sample, sequenced in a study of T cells after yellow fever vaccination. A single record per CDR3 protein comes from TCRdb applying MiXCR to the 5' RACE reads. The sample contains fewer than 90,000 distinct CDR3 sequences, about 6.6% of which appear only once. The sequences come from CD8+ T cells sorted from PBMCs, collected less than 6 days after the first yellow fever vaccination. Receptors originate from a young man who received the YFV17D yellow fever vaccine.

This clonotype was counted between two and nine times. The CDR3 region is CSVEPRTGTGELFF. Here the CDR3 DNA reads TGCAGCGTTGAACCTCGGACAGGAACCGGGGAGCTGTTTTTT. This rearrangement joins TRBV29-1 to TRBJ2-2; 7 positions match TRBD1. V lost 2 bases to trimming and J lost 5 bases; unmatched junction nucleotides: 5. CDR1 is SQVTM and CDR2 is ANQGSEA in the germline V gene. The CDR3 length is 14 residues.

The rearrangement links TRBV12-3 or TRBV12-4 to TRBJ2-1; 7 positions match TRBD1. The CDR3 consists of 15 residues. V trimming: 5 bases; J trimming: 4 bases; junction bases outside the gene matches: 8. CDR3 sequence: CASSTGPRGYNEQFF. CDR3 coding DNA: TGTGCCAGCAGTACAGGGCCCAGGGGGTACAATGAGCAGTTCTTC.

Ten or more counts support this clonotype. The V and J genes are TRBV5-1 and TRBJ2-3, with D possibly being TRBD1 or TRBD2 (5 bases each). Trimming removed 7 bases from V and 6 bases from J, with 18 bases in between. Per the germline V gene, CDR1 is SGHRS and CDR2 is YFSETQ. CDR3 length: 14 residues. The CDR3 loop reads CASGSGTRGDTQYF. CDR3 sequence (DNA): TGCGCCAGCGGCTCCGGGACCCGAGGGGATACGCAGTATTTT.

This clonotype appeared a few times. This chain connects TRBV19 to TRBJ2-3; tentatively, D is TRBD2 (6 bases). This CDR3 comprises 14 residues. Germline CDR1 LNHDA, CDR2 SQIVND (reference sequence). V lost 3 bases and J lost 3, with 10 bases in between. The CDR3 reads CASSIRGETDTQYF. CDR3 DNA sequence: TGTGCCAGTAGTATCCGCGGGGAGACAGATACGCAGTATTTT.

This rearrangement joins TRBV4-1 to TRBJ1-1; D unresolved. Per the germline V gene, CDR1 is MGHRA and CDR2 is YSYEKL. This CDR3 region has 16 residues. The V end was cut by 4 bases, the J end by 3 bases, with 18 bases between. The CDR3 spells CASSRASMGMDTEAFF. CDR3 bases: TGCGCCAGCAGCCGAGCTTCGATGGGAATGGACACTGAAGCTTTCTTT.

The sample holds a few counts of this clonotype. The chain is built from TRBV2 and TRBJ2-7, with 13 positions matching TRBD2. Losses at the gene ends were 6 bases for V and 4 bases for J; bases not matched to a gene: 12. This CDR3 contains 17 residues. Germline CDR1 reads SNHLY; CDR2 reads FYNNEI. DNA of the CDR3: TGTGCCAGCAGGCGGAGGACTAGCGGGGGCCGGAATTACGAGCAGTACTTC. Encoded protein: CASRRRTSGGRNYEQYF.

The chain carries TRBV15 and TRBJ1-2, with a tentative D call TRBD1 (6 bases). V lost 0 bases, J lost 4 bases, and 12 bases lay in between. Germline CDR1 reads LNHNV; CDR2 reads YYDKDF (reference sequence). CDR3 length: 15 amino acids. The CDR3 reads CATSRDSTGPYGYTF. The CDR3 region has the DNA TGTGCCACCAGCAGAGATTCGACAGGACCCTATGGCTACACCTTC.

This clonotype was detected only a few times. This chain connects TRBV12-3 or TRBV12-4 to TRBJ2-3; D is possibly TRBD1 or TRBD2 (5 bases each). This CDR3 has 13 amino acids. With 7 bases removed from V and 1 base from J, the gap between germline ends came to 9 bases. CDR3 amino acids: CASTRDGTDTQYF. For the CDR3, the DNA is TGTGCCAGCACCCGGGACGGCACAGATACGCAGTATTTT.

The rearrangement links TRBV7-2 to TRBJ2-5; TRBD2 matches at 8 bases. The V gene's germline CDR1 is SGHTA and CDR2 FQGNSA. V lost 2 bases, J lost 7 bases, and 12 bases stayed unmatched. This CDR3 region has 16 residues. As DNA, the CDR3 is TGTGCCAGCAGCTTAATGGCCGGGGGGGTGAAGGTGACCCAGTACTTC. This encodes CASSLMAGGVKVTQYF.

A note on this clonotype: The junction does not match germline at one end; this may be a read error. V is TRBV4-3 and J is TRBJ2-2; 8 bases align to TRBD1. This CDR3 has 18 amino acids. Germline V lookup: CDR1 LGHNA, CDR2 YSLEER. The chain's CDR3 is CASSQANLGQAYTGKLFF. The CDR3 DNA reads TGCGCCAGCAGCCAAGCTAACCTGGGACAGGCCTACACCGGGAAGCTGTTTTTT.

This chain links TRBV11-2 with TRBJ2-3, with D perhaps TRBD1 or TRBD2 (6 bases each). There are 15 residues in the CDR3. CDR1 is SGHAT, CDR2 FQNNGV, per germline. The V end was cut by 2 bases, the J end by 8 bases, with 17 bases between. In nucleotides, the CDR3 is TGTGCCAGCAGCTTAAGGGGGGCCCGAGGCCCTACGCAGTATTTT. This codes for CASSLRGARGPTQYF.

Ten or more counts support this clonotype. CDR3 loop: CASSSTQGPHPYEQYV. In DNA, the CDR3 is TGTGCCAGCAGCTCAACTCAGGGTCCCCATCCCTACGAGCAGTACGTC. The chain combines TRBV5-6 with TRBJ2-7, with D possibly matching TRBD1 (5 bases). The germline V and J ends were trimmed by 3 bases and 2 bases, with 18 bases remaining between them. The germline V gene has CDR1 SGHDT and CDR2 YYEEEE. The CDR3 contains 16 residues.

The table lists this clonotype with many counts. This chain connects TRBV6-2 or TRBV6-3 to TRBJ2-1; 9 bases line up with TRBD2. In germline, CDR1 is MNHEY, CDR2 SVGEGT. The CDR3 sequence is 16 residues long. V gave up 5 bases and J gave up 7 bases; unmatched junction bases: 12. The DNA of the CDR3 is TGTGCCAGCAGTACCGACGTAGCGGGGGAAAGGAATGAGCAGTTCTTC. Its protein is CASSTDVAGERNEQFF.

V and J are TRBV10-2 and TRBJ1-5; D might be TRBD1 (6 bases). The CDR3 is 13 amino acids. Germline-derived CDR1 and CDR2 are WSHSY and SAAADI. With 7 bases removed from V and 7 bases from J, the gap between germline ends came to 14 bases. The CDR3 loop is CASTKQGNQPQHF. In DNA, the CDR3 is TGCGCCAGCACCAAACAGGGAAACCAGCCCCAGCATTTT.

V and J are TRBV3-1 and TRBJ2-5; D is possibly TRBD1 or TRBD2 (7 bases each). The CDR3 runs to 17 residues. V dropped 6 bases and J dropped 0 bases, with 20 bases sitting between them. Germline assignment: CDR1 LGHDT and CDR2 YNNKEL (reference sequence). The CDR3 is CASSYDPSGGDQETQYF. DNA of the CDR3: TGTGCCAGCAGTTATGACCCTTCAGGGGGGGACCAAGAGACCCAGTACTTC.

This clonotype has a handful of counts. The genes are TRBV5-1 and TRBJ2-7; 9 bases map to TRBD1. CDR1 SGHRS and CDR2 YFSETQ come from the germline V gene. The CDR3 has 13 residues. V gave up 4 bases and J gave up 3 bases; unmatched junction bases: 2. The CDR3 sequence is CASSPDRGYEQYV. In nucleotides, the CDR3 is TGCGCCAGCAGCCCGGACAGGGGCTACGAGCAGTACGTC.

This clonotype was found many times. The rearrangement links TRBV12-3 or TRBV12-4 to TRBJ1-1; D might be TRBD1 (5 bases). The CDR3 is 13 residues long. The germline V and J ends were trimmed by 7 bases and 10 bases, with 19 bases remaining between them. The CDR3 DNA reads as TGTGCCAGCACCCTGGTGGGGGGATATGGAGCTTTCTTT. It codes for CASTLVGGYGAFF.

A word on this clonotype: A single base separates this from a much larger clone, so it may be a read error. V and J are TRBV9 and TRBJ1-1; the match to TRBD1 covers 8 bases. The CDR3 is made up of 15 amino acids. V lost 7 bases, J lost 4 bases, and 12 bases stayed unmatched. Germline V gene lookup returns CDR1 SGDLS and CDR2 YYNGEE. CDR3 coding DNA: TGTGCCAGCGGCCTCGGGACAGGTCAGAGCACTGAAGCTTTCTTT. Protein sequence: CASGLGTGQSTEAFF. Full variable domain (rest looked up from reference TRBV9 and TRBJ1-1): DSGVTQTPKHLITATGQRVTLRCSPRSGDLSVYWYQQSLDQGLQFLIQYYNGEERAKGNILERFSAQQFPDLHSELNLSSLELGDSALYFCASGLGTGQSTEAFFGQGTRLTVV.

The chain's CDR3 is CASSNSTSPYYGYTF. The CDR3 nucleotides are TGTGCCAGCAGCAACTCGACTAGCCCTTACTATGGCTACACCTTC. The chain uses TRBV7-9 and TRBJ1-2; D gene unclear. Germline loops: CDR1 SEHNR, CDR2 FQNEAQ (reference sequence). The CDR3 has 15 residues. With 5 bases removed from V and 3 bases from J, the gap between germline ends came to 16 bases.

As DNA, the CDR3 is TGCGCCAGCAGCCAAGAATTCAGGAACACCGGGGAGCTGTTTTTT. This encodes CASSQEFRNTGELFF. J is TRBJ2-2 and V is TRBV4-1; the D is unclear. The V gene lost 0 bases and the J gene lost 1 base, with 6 bases spanning the gap. CDR3 length: 15 residues. Per germline, CDR1 MGHRA and CDR2 YSYEKL.

The sample holds many counts of this clonotype. The genes are TRBV29-1 and TRBJ1-3; D gene unclear. Germline V gives CDR1 SQVTM, CDR2 ANQGSEA. The CDR3 length is 14 residues. V was shortened by 3 bases and J by 0 bases, with 9 bases between the two germline ends. CDR3 amino acids: CSVEAATSGNTIYF. In nucleotides, the CDR3 is TGCAGCGTTGAGGCGGCGACCTCTGGAAACACCATATATTTT.

This clonotype has more than one count but fewer than ten. The gene calls are TRBV11-2 and TRBJ2-7; TRBD2 might be the D (5 bases). Germline CDR1 and CDR2: SGHAT and FQNNGV. The CDR3 is 13 amino acids. Deletions cut 2 bases from V and 6 bases from J, with 11 bases between. The CDR3 is CASSLSGGLEQYV. For the CDR3, the DNA is TGTGCCAGCAGCTTATCTGGAGGTCTCGAGCAGTACGTC.

This clonotype was recorded at least ten times. The V gene is TRBV5-6, the J gene TRBJ2-1, with 8 bases that match TRBD2. Germline trimming cut 1 base from V and 2 bases from J; bases unmatched to any gene: 8. The CDR3 consists of 17 residues. Germline CDR1 and CDR2: SGHDT and YYEEEE. CDR3: CASSLFTSGLTYNEQFF. The DNA for the CDR3 is TGTGCCAGCAGCTTGTTCACTAGCGGACTGACCTACAATGAGCAGTTCTTC.